A single sample is the source of the 2 T cell receptor beta chains below, sequenced in a study of cytomegalovirus exposure and HLA in healthy donors. Primers for the PCR totalled 60 Vbeta and 13 Jbeta. TCRdb's table, derived via immunoSEQ multiplex PCR, lists solely in-frame clones and lacks some. The table lists roughly 190,000 clones, roughly 80% of them singletons. The sample comprised PBMCs. The receptors stem from a woman aged 45-59 years in good health and CMV-seropositive.

This clone has a single count. The V call is TRBV28, the J call TRBJ1-2; weak D call: TRBD1 (6 bases). V was shortened by 2 bases and J by 6 bases, with 13 bases between the two germline ends. This CDR3 is built from 14 residues. Germline V gene data show CDR1 as MDHEN and CDR2 as SYDVKM. As DNA, the CDR3 is TGTGCCAGCAGTTTACTTGGGCCAGGGGATGGCTACACCTTC. As protein: CASSLLGPGDGYTF.

V usage is TRBV12-5 and J usage is TRBJ2-7; 8 bases are shared with TRBD1. Germline CDR1 and CDR2: LGHNT and FRNRAP. The CDR3 has 11 amino acids. V shed 11 bases, J shed 6 bases, and the junction held 6 bases outside the gene matches. The DNA of the CDR3 is TGTGCTGAGGACAGGGAAGGCGAGCAGTACTTC. It codes for CAEDREGEQYF.